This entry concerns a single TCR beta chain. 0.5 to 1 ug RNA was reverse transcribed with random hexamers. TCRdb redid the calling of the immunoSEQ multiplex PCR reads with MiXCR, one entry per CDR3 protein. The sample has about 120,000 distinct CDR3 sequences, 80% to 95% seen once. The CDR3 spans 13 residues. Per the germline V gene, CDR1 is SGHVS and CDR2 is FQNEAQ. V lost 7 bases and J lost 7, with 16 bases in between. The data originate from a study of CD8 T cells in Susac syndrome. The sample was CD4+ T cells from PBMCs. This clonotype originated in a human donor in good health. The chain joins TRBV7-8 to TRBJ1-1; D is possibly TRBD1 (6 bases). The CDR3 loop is CASTQDSLNEAFF. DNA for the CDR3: TGTGCCAGCACCCAGGACAGCCTCAATGAAGCTTTCTTT.